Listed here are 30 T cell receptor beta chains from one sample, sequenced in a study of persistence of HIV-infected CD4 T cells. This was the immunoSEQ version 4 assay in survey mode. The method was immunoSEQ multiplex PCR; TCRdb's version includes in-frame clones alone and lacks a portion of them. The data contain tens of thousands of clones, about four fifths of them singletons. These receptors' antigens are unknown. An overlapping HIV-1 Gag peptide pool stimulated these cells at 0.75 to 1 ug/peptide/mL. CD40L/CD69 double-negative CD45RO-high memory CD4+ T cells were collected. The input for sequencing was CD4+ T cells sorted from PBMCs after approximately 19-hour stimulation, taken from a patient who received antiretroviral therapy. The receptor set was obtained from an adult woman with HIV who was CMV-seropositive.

The CDR3 DNA follows: TGTGCCAGCAGCCCTGACCTGTTTGGAAACACCATATATTTT. It codes for CASSPDLFGNTIYF. The rearrangement joins TRBV5-4 to TRBJ1-3, with no clear D. Trimming took 4 bases from V and 3 from J, leaving 11 bases between them. Germline CDR1 SGHNT, CDR2 YYREEE (reference sequence). The CDR3 is 14 residues long.

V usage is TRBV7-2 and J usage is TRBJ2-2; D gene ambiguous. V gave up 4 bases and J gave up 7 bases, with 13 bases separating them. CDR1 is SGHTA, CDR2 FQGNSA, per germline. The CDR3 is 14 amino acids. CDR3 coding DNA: TGTGCCAGCAGCTCTGAATCGGGTGTCGGGGAGCTGTTTTTT. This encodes CASSSESGVGELFF.

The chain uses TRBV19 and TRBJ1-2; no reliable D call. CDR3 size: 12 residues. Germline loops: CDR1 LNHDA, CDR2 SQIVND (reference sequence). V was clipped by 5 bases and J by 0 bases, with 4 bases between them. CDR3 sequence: CASSQANYGYTF. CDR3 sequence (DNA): TGTGCCAGTAGTCAAGCTAACTATGGCTACACCTTC.

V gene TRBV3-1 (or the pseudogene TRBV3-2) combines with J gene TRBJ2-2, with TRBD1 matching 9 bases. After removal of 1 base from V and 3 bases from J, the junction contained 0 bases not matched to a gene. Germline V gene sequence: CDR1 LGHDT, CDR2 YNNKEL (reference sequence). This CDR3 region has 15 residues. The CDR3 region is CASSQGTGDTGELFF. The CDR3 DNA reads TGTGCCAGCAGCCAAGGGACAGGGGACACCGGGGAGCTGTTTTTT.

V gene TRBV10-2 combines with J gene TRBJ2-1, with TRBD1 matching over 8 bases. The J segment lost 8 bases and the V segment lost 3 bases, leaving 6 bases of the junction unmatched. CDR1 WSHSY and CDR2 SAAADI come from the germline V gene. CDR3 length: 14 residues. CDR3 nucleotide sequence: TGCGCCAGCAGTGACAGGGGGCGCGCGGATGAGCAGTTCTTC. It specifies CASSDRGRADEQFF.

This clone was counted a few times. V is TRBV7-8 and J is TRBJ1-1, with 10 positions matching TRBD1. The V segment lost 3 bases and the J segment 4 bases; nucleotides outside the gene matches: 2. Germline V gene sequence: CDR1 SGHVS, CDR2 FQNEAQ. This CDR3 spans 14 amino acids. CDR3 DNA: TGTGCCAGCAGCTTCGGACAGGGGGGCACTGAAGCTTTCTTT. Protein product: CASSFGQGGTEAFF.

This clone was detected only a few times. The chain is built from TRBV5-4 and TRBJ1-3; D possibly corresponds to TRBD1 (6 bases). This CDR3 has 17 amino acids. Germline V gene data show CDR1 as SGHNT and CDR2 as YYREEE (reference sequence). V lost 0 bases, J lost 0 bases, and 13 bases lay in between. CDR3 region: CASSLGDRSGSGNTIYF. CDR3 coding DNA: TGTGCCAGCAGCTTGGGAGACAGGTCCGGCTCTGGAAACACCATATATTTT.

The DNA of the CDR3 is TGTGCCACCCGGGCGTTGGGAGGTGAAAAACTGTTTTTT. As protein: CATRALGGEKLFF. This chain links TRBV19 with TRBJ1-4; D gene ambiguous. The CDR3 is 13 amino acids. Trimming removed 10 bases from V and 7 bases from J, with 16 bases in between. CDR1 is LNHDA, CDR2 SQIVND, per germline (reference sequence).

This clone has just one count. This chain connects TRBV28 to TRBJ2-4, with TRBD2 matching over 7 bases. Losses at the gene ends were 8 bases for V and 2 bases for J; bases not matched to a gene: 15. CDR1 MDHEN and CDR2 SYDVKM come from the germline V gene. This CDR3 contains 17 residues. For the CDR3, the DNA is TGTGCCAGCCGTACCGTCGGGGAGGGTCGGACCAAAAACATTCAGTACTTC. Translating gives CASRTVGEGRTKNIQYF.

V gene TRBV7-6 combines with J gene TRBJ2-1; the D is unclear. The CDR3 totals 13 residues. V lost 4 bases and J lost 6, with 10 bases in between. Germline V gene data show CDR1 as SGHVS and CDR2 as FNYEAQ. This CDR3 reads CASSSPDGNEQFF. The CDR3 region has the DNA TGTGCCAGCAGCTCCCCGGACGGCAATGAGCAGTTCTTC.

The CDR3: CASSLRPTGGSQPQHF. The DNA for the CDR3 is TGTGCCAGCAGTCTTAGACCGACAGGGGGCAGCCAGCCCCAGCATTTT. The chain joins TRBV6-6 to TRBJ1-5; 10 positions match TRBD1. Germline lookup yields CDR1 MNHNY and CDR2 SVGAGI (reference sequence). This CDR3 has 16 residues. The V and J ends lost 5 bases and 7 bases, in that order; junction bases with no gene match: 11.

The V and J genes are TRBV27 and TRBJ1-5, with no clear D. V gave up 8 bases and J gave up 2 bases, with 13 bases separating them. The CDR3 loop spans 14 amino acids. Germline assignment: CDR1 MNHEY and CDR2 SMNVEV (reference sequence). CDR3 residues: CASDARWGNQPQHF. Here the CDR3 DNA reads TGTGCCAGCGACGCGCGTTGGGGCAATCAGCCCCAGCATTTT.

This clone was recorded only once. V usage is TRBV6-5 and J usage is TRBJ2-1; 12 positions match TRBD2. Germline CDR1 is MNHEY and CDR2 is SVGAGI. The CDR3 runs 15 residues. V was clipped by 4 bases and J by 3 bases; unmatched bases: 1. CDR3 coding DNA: TGTGCCAGCAGTTGGACTAGCGGGGTCTACAATGAGCAGTTCTTC. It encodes CASSWTSGVYNEQFF.

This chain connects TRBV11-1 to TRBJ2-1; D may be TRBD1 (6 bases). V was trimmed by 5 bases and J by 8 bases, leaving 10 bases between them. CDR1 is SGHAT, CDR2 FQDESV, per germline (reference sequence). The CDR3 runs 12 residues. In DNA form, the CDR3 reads TGTGCCAGCAGCCTCAGGGGCCATGAGCAGTTCTTC. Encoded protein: CASSLRGHEQFF.

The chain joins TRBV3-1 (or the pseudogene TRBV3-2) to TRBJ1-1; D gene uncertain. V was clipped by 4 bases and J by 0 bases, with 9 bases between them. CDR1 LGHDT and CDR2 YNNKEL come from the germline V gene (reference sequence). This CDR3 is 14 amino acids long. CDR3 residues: CASSPLAVNTEAFF. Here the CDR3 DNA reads TGTGCCAGCAGCCCCCTTGCCGTGAACACTGAAGCTTTCTTT.

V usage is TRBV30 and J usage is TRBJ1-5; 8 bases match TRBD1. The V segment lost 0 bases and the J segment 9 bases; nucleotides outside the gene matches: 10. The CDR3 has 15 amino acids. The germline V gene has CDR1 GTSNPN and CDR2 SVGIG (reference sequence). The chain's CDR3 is CAWSVGGQGWTPQHF. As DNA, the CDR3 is TGTGCCTGGAGTGTAGGAGGACAGGGATGGACGCCCCAGCATTTT. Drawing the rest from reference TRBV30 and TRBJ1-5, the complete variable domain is SQTIHQWPATLVQPVGSPLSLECTVEGTSNPNLYWYRQAAGRGLQLLFYSVGIGQISSEVPQNLSASRPQDRQFILSSKKLLLSDSGFYLCAWSVGGQGWTPQHFGDGTRLSIL.

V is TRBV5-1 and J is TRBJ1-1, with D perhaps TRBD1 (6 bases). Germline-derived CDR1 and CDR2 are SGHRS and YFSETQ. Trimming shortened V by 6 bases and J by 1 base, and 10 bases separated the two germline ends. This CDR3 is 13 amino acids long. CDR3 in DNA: TGCGCCAGCACGCGACAGGAGAACACTGAAGCTTTCTTT. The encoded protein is CASTRQENTEAFF.

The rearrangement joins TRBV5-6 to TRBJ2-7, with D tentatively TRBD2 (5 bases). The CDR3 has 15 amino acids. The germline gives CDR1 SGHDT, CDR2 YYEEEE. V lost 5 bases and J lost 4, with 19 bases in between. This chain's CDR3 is CASRRRRGRPYEQYF. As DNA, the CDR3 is TGTGCCAGCAGGCGGCGACGGGGTCGACCTTACGAGCAGTACTTC.

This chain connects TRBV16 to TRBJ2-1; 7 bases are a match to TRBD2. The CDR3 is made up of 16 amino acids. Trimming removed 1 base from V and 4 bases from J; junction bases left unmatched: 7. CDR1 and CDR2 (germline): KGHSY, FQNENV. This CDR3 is CASSQLGRGRYNEQFF. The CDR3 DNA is TGTGCCAGCAGCCAATTGGGGCGGGGGAGATACAATGAGCAGTTCTTC.

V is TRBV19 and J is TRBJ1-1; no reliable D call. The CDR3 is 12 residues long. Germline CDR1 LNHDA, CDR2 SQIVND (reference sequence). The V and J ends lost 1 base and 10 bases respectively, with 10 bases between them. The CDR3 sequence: CASSIAGFGAFF. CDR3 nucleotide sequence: TGTGCCAGTAGTATAGCGGGTTTTGGAGCTTTCTTT. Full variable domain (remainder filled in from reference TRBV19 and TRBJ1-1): DGGITQSPKYLFRKEGQNVTLSCEQNLNHDAMYWYRQDPGQGLRLIYYSQIVNDFQKGDIAEGYSVSREKKESFPLTVTSAQKNPTAFYLCASSIAGFGAFFGQGTRLTVV.

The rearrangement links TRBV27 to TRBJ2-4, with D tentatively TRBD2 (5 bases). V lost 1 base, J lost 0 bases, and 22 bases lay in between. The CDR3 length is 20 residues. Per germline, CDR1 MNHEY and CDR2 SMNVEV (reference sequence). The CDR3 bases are TGTGCCAGCAGTTTATTTGCGCTCGAGGGCGGTGTGGGAGCCAAAAACATTCAGTACTTC. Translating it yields CASSLFALEGGVGAKNIQYF.

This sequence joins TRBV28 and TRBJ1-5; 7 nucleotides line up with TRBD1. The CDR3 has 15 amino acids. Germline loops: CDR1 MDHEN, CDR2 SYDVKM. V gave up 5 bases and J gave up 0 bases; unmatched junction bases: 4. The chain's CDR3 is CASSPQGGSNQPQHF. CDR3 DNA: TGTGCCAGCAGTCCTCAGGGGGGTAGCAATCAGCCCCAGCATTTT.

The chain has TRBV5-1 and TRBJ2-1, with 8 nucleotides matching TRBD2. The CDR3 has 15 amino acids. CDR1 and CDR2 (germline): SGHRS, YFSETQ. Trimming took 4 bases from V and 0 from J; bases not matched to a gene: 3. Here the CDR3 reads CASSHSGSSYNEQFF. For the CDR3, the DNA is TGCGCCAGCAGCCACAGCGGGAGCTCCTACAATGAGCAGTTCTTC.

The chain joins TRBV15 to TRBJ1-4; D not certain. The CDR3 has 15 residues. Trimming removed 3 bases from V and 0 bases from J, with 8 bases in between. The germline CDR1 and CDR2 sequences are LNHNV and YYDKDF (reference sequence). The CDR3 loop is CATSSKEATNEKLFF. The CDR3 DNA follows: TGTGCCACCAGCAGTAAAGAAGCAACTAATGAAAAACTGTTTTTT.

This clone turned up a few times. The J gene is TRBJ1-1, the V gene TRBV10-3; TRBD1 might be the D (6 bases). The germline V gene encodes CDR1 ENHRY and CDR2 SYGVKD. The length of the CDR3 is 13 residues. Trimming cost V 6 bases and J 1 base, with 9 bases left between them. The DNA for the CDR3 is TGTGCCATCAGGCTACAGGGGAACACTGAAGCTTTCTTT. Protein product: CAIRLQGNTEAFF.

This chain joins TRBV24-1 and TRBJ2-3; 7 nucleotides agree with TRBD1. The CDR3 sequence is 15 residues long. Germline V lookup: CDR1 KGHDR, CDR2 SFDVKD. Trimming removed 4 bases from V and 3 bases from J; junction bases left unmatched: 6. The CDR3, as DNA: TGTGCCACCAGTGACCGCAGACAGGGTACAGATACGCAGTATTTT. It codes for CATSDRRQGTDTQYF.

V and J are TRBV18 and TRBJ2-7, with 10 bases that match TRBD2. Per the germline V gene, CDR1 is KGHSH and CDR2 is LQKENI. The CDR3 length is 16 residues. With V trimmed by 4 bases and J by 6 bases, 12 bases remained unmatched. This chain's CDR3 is CASSLASGSMRGEQYF. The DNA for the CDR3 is TGTGCCAGCTCACTCGCTAGCGGGAGTATGCGTGGCGAGCAGTACTTC.

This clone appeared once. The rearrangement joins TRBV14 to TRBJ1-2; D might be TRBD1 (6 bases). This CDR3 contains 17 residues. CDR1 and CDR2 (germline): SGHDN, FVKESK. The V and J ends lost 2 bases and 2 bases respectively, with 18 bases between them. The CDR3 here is CASSQPGVQGRNYGYTF. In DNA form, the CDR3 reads TGTGCCAGCAGCCAACCCGGGGTACAGGGTCGGAACTATGGCTACACCTTC.

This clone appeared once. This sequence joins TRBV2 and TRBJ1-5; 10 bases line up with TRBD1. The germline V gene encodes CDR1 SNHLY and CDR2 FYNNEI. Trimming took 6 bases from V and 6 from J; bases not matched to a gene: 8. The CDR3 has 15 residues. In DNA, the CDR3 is TGTGCCAGCAGCCGACAGGGGGCAGAAAGTCAGCCCCAGCATTTT. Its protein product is CASSRQGAESQPQHF.

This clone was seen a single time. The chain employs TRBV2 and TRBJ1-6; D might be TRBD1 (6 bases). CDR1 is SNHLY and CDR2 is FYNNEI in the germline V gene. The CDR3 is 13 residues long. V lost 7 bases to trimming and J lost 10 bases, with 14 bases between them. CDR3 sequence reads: CASIIGRGSPLHF. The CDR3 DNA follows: TGTGCCAGCATCATAGGCAGGGGCTCACCCCTCCACTTT.